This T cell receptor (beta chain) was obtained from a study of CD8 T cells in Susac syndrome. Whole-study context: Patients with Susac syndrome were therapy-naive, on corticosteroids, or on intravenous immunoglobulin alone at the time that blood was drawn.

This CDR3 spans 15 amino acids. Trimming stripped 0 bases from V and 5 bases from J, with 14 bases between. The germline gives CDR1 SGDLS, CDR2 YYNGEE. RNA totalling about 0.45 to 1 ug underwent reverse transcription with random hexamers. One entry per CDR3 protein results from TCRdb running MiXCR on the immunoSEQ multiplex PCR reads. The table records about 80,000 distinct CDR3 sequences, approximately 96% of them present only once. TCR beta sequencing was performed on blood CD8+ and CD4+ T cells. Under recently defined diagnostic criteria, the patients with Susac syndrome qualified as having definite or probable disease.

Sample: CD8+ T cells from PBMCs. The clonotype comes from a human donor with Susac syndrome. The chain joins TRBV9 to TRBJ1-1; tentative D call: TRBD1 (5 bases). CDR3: CASSVVEGTGTEAFF. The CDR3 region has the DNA TGTGCCAGCAGCGTAGTGGAGGGGACGGGGACTGAAGCTTTCTTT.